This T cell receptor beta chain stems from a study of tumor and adjacent non-tumor tissue in lung cancer. The wider study: The cohort had 12 to 13 adenocarcinoma, 2 squamous cell and 1 small cell patients. Aged about 31 to 85 years, patients included 10 men and 4 to 6 women with stage I to III disease.

Study-wide findings and caveats: Higher tumor TCR diversity was associated with shorter survival. In normal lung, the top 100 clones were significantly more dominant than in tumor.

TCRbeta libraries were built with three rounds of nested PCR, modified from ARM-PCR. Via MiXCR, TCRdb re-called the multiplex PCR reads, giving one row per CDR3 protein. The profile shows about 50,000 distinct CDR3 sequences, about 79% of them singletons. RNA was extracted from bulk tissue without any cell sorting. More than 3 cm separated this lung sample from the edge of the tumor. Comment on this clonotype: Its antigen is still unknown.

The CDR3 covers 12 residues. Germline V gene lookup returns CDR1 MNHEY and CDR2 SVGEGT. Trimming pared 7 bases from V and 7 bases from J, leaving 14 bases between. The sequenced sample consisted of distant non-tumor lung tissue. The V and J genes are TRBV6-2 or TRBV6-3 and TRBJ2-7; tentatively, D is TRBD2 (6 bases). This receptor was obtained from a woman aged 55-75 years with non-small cell lung cancer. CDR3 in amino acids: CASTQLAREQYF. The CDR3 DNA reads as TGTGCCAGCACACAACTAGCCAGGGAGCAGTACTTC.